The clone carrying this T cell receptor beta chain was recorded a few times. Its cognate antigen is unknown. The CDR3 length is 16 residues. Trimming cost V 2 bases and J 0 bases, with 8 bases left between them. Germline-derived CDR1 and CDR2 are LNHDA and SQIVND (reference sequence). This record comes from a study of Graves' ophthalmopathy and Graves' hyperthyroidism. Study results and limitations: Ophthalmopathy cases were distinguished from stable hyperthyroidism by a 13-signature model, reaching 85% to 90% sensitivity and around 83% specificity.

Transcripts of RNA were the source for amplifying TCR beta CDR3 regions. Following a first-round RT-PCR that used HTBI primers, a second-round multiplex PCR was carried out. TCRdb recomputed calls from the multiplex PCR reads with MiXCR, one row per CDR3 protein. The table includes about 620,000 distinct CDR3 sequences, 20% to 25% detected once. The sequencing sample was made of peripheral blood. The genes are TRBV19 and TRBJ2-6; D is unresolved. The TCR originated in a woman aged 18-35 years with stable Graves' hyperthyroidism. Some clones in this sample may be carry-over from other donors' samples. CDR3 sequence reads: CASSIRPSSGANVLTF. The CDR3 region has the DNA TGTGCCAGTAGTATACGGCCTTCCTCTGGGGCCAACGTCCTGACTTTC.